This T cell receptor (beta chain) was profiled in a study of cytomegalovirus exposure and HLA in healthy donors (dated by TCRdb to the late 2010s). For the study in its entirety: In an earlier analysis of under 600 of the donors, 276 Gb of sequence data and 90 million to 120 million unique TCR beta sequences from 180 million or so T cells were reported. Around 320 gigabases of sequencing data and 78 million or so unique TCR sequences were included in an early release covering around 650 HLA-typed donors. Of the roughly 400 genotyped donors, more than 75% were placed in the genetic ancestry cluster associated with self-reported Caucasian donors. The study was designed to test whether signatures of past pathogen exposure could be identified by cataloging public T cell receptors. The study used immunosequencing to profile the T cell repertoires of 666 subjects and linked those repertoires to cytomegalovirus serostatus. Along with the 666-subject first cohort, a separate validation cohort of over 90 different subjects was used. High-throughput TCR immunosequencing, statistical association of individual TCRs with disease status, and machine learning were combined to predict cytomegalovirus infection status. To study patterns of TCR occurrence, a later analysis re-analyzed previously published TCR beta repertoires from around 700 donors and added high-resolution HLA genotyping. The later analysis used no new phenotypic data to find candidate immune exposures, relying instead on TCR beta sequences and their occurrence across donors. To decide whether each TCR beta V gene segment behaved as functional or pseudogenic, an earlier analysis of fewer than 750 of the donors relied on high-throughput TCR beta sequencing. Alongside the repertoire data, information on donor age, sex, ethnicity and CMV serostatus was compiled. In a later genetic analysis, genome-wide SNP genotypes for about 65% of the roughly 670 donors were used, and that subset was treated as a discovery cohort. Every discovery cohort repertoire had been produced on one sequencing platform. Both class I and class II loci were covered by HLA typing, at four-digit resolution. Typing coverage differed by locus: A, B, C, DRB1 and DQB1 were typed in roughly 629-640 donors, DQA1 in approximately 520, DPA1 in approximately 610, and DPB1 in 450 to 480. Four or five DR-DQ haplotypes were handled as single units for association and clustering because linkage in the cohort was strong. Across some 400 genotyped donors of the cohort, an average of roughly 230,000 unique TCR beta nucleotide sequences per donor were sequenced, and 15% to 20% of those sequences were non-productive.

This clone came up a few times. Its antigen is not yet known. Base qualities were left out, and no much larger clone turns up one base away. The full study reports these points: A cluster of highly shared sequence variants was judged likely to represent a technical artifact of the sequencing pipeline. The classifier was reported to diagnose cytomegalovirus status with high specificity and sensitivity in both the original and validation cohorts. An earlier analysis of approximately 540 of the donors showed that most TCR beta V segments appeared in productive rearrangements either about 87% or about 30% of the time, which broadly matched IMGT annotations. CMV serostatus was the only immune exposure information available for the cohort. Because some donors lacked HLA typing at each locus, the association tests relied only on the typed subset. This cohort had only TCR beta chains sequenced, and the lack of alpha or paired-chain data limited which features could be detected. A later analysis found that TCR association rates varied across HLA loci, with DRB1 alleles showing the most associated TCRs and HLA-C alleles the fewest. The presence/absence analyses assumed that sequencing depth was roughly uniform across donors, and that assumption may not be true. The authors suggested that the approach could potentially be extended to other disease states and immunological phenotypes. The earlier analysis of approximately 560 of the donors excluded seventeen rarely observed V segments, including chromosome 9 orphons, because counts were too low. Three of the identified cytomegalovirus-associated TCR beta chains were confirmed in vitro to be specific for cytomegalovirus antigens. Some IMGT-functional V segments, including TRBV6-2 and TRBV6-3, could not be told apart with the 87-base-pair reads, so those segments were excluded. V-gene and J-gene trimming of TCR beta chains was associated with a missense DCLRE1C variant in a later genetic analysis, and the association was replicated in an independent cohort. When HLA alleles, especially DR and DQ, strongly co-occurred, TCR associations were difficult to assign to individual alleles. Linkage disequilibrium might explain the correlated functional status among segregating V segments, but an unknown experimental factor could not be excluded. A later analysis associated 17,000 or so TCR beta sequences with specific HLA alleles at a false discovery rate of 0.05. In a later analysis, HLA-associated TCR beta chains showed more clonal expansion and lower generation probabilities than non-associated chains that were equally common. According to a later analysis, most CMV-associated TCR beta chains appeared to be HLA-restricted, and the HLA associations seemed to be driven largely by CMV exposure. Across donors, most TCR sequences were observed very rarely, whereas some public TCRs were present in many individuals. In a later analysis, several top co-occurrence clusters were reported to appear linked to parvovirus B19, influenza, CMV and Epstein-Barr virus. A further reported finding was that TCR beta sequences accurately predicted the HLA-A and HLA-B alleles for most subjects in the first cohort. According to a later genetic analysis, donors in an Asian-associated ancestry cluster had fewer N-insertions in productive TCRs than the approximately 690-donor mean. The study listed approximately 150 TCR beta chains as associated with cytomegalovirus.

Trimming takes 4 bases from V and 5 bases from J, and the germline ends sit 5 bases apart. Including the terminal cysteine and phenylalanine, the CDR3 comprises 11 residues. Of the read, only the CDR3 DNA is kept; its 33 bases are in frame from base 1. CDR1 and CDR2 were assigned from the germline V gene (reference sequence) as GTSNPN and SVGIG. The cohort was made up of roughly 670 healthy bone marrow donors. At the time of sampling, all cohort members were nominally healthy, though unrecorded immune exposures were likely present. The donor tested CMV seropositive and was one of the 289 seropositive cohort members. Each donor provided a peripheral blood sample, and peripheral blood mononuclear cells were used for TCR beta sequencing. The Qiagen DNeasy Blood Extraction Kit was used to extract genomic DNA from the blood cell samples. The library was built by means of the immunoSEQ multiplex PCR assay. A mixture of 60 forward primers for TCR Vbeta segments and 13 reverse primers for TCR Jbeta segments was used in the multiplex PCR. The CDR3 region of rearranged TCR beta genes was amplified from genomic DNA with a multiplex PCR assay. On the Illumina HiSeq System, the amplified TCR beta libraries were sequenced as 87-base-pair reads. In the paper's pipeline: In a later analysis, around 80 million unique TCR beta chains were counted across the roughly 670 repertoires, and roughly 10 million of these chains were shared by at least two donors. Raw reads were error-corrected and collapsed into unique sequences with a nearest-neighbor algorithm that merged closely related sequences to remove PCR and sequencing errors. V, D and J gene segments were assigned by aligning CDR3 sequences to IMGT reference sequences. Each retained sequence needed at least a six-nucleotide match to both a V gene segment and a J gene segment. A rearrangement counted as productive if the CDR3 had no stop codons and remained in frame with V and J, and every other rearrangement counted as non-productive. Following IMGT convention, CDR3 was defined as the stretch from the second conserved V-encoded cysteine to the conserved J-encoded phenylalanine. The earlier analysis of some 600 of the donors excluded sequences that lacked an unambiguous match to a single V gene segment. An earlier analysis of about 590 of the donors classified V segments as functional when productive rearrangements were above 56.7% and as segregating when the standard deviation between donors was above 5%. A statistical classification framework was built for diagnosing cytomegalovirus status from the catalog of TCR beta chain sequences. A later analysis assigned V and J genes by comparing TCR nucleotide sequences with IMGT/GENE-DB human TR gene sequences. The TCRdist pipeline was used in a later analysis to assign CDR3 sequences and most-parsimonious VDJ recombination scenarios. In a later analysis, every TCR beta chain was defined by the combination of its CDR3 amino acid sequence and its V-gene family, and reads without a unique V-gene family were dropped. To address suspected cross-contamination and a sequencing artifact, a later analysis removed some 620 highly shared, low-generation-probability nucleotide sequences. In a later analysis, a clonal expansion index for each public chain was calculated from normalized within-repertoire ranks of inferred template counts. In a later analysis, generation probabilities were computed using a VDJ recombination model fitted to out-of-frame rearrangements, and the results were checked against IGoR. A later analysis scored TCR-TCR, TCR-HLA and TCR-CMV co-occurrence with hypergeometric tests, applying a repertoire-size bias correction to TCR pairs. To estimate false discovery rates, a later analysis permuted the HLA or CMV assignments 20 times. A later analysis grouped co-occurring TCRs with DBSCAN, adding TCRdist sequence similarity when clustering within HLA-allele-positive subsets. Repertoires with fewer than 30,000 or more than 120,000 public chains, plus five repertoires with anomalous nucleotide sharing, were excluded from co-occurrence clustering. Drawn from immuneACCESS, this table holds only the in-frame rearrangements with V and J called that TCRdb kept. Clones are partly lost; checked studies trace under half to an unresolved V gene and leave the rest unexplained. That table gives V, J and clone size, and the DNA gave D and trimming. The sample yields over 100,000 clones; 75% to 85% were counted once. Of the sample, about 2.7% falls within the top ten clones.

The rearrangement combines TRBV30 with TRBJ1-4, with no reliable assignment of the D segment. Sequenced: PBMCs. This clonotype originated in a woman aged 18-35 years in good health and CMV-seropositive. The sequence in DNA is TGTGCCTGGACGGTGAATGAAAAACTGTTTTTT. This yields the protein CAWTVNEKLFF. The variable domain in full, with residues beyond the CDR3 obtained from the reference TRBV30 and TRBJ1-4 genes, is SQTIHQWPATLVQPVGSPLSLECTVEGTSNPNLYWYRQAAGRGLQLLFYSVGIGQISSEVPQNLSASRPQDRQFILSSKKLLLSDSGFYLCAWTVNEKLFFGSGTQLSVL.